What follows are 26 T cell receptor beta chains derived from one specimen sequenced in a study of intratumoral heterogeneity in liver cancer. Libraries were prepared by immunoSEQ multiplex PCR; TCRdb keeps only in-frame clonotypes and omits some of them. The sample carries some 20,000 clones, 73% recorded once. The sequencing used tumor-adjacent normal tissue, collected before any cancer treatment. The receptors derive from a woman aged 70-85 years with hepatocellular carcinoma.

CDR3 bases: TGTGCCAGCTCACCACCAGGGTTCTACGAGCAGTACTTC. Encoded protein: CASSPPGFYEQYF. This chain joins TRBV18 and TRBJ2-7, with unresolved D. Germline loops: CDR1 KGHSH, CDR2 LQKENI. Trimming removed 0 bases at V and 3 bases at J, with 6 bases between. The CDR3 is made up of 13 amino acids. Complete variable domain (other parts from reference TRBV18 and TRBJ2-7): NAGVMQNPRHLVRRRGQEARLRCSPMKGHSHVYWYRQLPEEGLKFMVYLQKENIIDESGMPKERFSAEFPKEGPSILRIQQVVRGDSAAYFCASSPPGFYEQYFGPGTRLTVT.

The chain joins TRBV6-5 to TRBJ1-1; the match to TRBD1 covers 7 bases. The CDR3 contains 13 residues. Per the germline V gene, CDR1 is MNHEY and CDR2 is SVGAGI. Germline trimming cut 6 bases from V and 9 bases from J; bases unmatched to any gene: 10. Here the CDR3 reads CASSSDRVGQAFF. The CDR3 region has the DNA TGTGCCAGCAGCTCTGACAGGGTTGGTCAAGCTTTCTTT.

CDR3 residues: CASSQTEQGEQYF. The CDR3 DNA reads TGTGCCAGCAGCCAGACCGAGCAGGGCGAGCAGTACTTC. The chain carries TRBV3-1 (or the pseudogene TRBV3-2) and TRBJ2-7; the D gene is possibly TRBD1 (5 bases). The CDR3 has 13 amino acids. CDR1 and CDR2 (germline): LGHDT, YNNKEL (reference sequence). V dropped 3 bases and J dropped 6 bases, with 12 bases sitting between them.

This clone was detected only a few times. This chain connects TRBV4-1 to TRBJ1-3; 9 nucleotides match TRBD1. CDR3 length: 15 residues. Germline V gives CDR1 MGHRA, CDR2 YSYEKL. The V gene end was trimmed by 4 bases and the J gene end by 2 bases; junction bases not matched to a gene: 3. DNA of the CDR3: TGCGCCAGCAGCCTGGACAGGGGTACTGGAAACACCATATATTTT. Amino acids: CASSLDRGTGNTIYF.

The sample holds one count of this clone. CDR3 sequence (DNA): TGCGCCAGCAGAACGACTAGCGGGAGTCAGACCCAGTACTTC. It encodes CASRTTSGSQTQYF. The rearrangement uses TRBV5-1 and TRBJ2-5; 12 nucleotides align to TRBD2. CDR3 length: 14 amino acids. V trimming: 5 bases; J trimming: 6 bases; junction bases outside the gene matches: 5. CDR1 and CDR2 (germline): SGHRS, YFSETQ.

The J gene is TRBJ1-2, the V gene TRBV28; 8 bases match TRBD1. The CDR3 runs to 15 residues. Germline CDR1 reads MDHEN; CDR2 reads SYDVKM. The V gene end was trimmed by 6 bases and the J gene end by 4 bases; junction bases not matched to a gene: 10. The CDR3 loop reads CASRVRGTGPYGYTF. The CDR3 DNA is TGTGCCAGCAGGGTACGCGGGACAGGCCCCTATGGCTACACCTTC.

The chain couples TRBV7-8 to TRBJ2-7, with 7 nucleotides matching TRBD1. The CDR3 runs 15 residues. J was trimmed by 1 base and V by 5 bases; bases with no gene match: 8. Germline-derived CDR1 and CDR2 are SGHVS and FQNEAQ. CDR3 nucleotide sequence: TGTGCCAGCAGCAAGAACCCAGGGGGATCCTACGAGCAGTACTTC. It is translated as CASSKNPGGSYEQYF.

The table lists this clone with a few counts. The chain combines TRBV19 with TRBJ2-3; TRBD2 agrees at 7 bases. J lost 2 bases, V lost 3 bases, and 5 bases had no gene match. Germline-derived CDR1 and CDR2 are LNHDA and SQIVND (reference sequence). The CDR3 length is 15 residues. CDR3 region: CASSIASGFTDTQYF. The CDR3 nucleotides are TGTGCCAGTAGTATCGCTAGCGGATTCACAGATACGCAGTATTTT.

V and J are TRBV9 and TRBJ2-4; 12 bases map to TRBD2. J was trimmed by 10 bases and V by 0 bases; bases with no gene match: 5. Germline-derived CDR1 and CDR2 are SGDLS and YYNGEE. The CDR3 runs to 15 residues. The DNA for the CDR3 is TGTGCCAGCAGCGTAGGAACTAGCGGGAGGAATATTCAGTACTTC. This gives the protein CASSVGTSGRNIQYF.

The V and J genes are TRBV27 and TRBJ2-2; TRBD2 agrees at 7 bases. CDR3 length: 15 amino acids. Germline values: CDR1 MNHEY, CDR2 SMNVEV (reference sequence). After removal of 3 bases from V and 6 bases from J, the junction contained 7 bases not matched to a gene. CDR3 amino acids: CASSFLAGAAGELFF. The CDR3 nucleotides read TGTGCCAGCAGTTTCCTGGCGGGAGCGGCCGGGGAGCTGTTTTTT.

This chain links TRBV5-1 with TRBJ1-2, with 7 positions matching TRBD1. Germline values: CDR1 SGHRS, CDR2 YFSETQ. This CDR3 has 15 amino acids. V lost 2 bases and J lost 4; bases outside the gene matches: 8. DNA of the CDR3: TGCGCCAGCAGCTTAACAAGGGACAGCTCCTATGGCTACACCTTC. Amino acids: CASSLTRDSSYGYTF. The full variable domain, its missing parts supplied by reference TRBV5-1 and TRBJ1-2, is KAGVTQTPRYLIKTRGQQVTLSCSPISGHRSVSWYQQTPGQGLQFLFEYFSETQRNKGNFPGRFSGRQFSNSRSEMNVSTLELGDSALYLCASSLTRDSSYGYTFGSGTRLTVV.

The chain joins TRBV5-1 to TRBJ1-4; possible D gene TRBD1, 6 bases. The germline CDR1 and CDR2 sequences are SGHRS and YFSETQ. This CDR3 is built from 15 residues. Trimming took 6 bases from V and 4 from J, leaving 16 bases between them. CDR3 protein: CASTLQTGLNEKLFF. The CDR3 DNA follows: TGCGCCAGCACCTTACAGACAGGCCTTAATGAAAAACTGTTTTTT.

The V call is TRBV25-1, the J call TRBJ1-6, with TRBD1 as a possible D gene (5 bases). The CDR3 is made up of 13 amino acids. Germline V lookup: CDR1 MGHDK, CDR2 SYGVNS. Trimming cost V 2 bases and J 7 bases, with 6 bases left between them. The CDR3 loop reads CASSEKGNSPLHF. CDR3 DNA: TGTGCCAGCAGTGAAAAGGGGAATTCACCCCTCCACTTT.

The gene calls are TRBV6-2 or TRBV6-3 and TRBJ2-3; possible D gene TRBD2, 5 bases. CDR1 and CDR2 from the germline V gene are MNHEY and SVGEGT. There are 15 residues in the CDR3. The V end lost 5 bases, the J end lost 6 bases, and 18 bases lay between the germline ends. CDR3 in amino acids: CASSPPGIVRDTQYF. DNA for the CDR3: TGTGCCAGCAGTCCCCCCGGGATAGTAAGGGATACGCAGTATTTT.

The CDR3 bases are TGTGCCAGCAGCCAAGCAAGCGGGACTAGGTTGTCAGATACGCAGTATTTT. It translates to CASSQASGTRLSDTQYF. The rearrangement uses TRBV3-1 (or the pseudogene TRBV3-2) and TRBJ2-3, with TRBD2 matching over 8 bases. This CDR3 has 17 residues. CDR1 and CDR2 (germline): LGHDT, YNNKEL (reference sequence). V trimming: 1 base; J trimming: 4 bases; junction bases outside the gene matches: 10.

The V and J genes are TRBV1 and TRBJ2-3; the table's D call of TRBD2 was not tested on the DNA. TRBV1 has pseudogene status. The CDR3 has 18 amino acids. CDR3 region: CTSSQEGTSGTSTDTQYF. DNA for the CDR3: TGCACCAGCAGCCAAGAAGGGACTAGCGGGACTAGCACAGATACGCAGTATTTT.

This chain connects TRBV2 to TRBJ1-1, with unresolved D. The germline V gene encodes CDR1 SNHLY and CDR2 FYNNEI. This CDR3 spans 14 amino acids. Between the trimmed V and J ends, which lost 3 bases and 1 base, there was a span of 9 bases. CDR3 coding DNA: TGTGCCAGCAGTGAGAGGAAGGGGAACACTGAAGCTTTCTTT. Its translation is CASSERKGNTEAFF.

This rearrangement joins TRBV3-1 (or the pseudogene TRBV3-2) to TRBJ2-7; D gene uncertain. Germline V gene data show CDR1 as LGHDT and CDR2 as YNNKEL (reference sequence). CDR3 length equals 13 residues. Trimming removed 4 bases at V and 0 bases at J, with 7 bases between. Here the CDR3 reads CASSLSSSYEQYF. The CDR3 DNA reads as TGTGCCAGCAGCCTATCGAGCTCCTACGAGCAGTACTTC.

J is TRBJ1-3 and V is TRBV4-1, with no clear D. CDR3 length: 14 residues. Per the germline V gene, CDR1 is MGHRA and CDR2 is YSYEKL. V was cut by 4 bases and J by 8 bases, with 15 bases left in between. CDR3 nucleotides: TGCGCCAGCAGCCCCACGGAGAATGTGGACACCATATATTTT. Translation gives CASSPTENVDTIYF.

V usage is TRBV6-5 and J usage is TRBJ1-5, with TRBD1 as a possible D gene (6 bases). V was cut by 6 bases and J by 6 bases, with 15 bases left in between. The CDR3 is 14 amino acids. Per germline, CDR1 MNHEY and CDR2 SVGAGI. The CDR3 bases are TGTGCCAGCAGCGGTTCTACAGGGAGTCAGCCCCAGCATTTT. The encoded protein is CASSGSTGSQPQHF.

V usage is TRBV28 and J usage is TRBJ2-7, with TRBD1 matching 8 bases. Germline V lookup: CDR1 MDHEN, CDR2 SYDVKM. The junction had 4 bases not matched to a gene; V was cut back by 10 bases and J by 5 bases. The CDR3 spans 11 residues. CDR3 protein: CAIGQGHEQYF. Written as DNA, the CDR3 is TGTGCCATCGGACAGGGACACGAGCAGTACTTC. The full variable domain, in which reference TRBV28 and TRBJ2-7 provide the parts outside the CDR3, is DVKVTQSSRYLVKRTGEKVFLECVQDMDHENMFWYRQDPGLGLRLIYFSYDVKMKEKGDIPEGYSVSREKKERFSLILESASTNQTSMYLCAIGQGHEQYFGPGTRLTVT.

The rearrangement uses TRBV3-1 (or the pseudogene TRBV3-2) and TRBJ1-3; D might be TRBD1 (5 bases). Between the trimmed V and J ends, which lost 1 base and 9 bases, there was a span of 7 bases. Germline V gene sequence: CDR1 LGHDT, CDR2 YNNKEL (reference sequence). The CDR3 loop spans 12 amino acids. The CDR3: CASSQVGGTIYF. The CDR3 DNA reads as TGTGCCAGCAGCCAAGTTGGGGGCACCATATATTTT.

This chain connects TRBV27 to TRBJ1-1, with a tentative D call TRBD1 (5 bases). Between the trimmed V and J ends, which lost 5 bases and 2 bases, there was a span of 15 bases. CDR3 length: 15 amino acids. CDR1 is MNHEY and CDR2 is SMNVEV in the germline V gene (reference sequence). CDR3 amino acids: CASSILGTGNTEAFF. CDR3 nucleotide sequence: TGTGCCAGCAGTATCCTAGGGACGGGAAACACTGAAGCTTTCTTT.

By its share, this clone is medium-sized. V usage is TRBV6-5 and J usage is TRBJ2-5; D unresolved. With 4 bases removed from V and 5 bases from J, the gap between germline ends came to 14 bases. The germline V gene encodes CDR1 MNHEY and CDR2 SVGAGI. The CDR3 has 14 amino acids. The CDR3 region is CASSFEISRETQYF. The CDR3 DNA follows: TGTGCCAGCAGTTTCGAGATCTCCCGGGAGACCCAGTACTTC.

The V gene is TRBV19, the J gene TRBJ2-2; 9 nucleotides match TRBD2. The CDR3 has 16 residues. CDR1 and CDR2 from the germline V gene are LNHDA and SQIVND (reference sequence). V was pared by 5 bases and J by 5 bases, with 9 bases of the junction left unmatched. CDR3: CASSDASGIGTGELFF. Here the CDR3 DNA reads TGTGCCAGTAGTGATGCTAGCGGGATTGGGACCGGGGAGCTGTTTTTT.

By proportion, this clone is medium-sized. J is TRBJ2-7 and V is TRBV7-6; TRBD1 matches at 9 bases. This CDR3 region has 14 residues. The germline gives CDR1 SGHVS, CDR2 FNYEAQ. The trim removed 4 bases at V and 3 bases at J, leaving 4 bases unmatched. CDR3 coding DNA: TGTGCCAGCAGCTACGGGACAGGGAACTACGAGCAGTACTTC. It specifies CASSYGTGNYEQYF.